This T cell receptor beta chain was found in a study of T cell responses to AZD1222 COVID-19 vaccine. Points from the study as a whole: Spike-specific TCR breadth rose after two AZD1222 doses, and depth rose as well. White British people made up most donors, females outnumbered males, and clonal diversity was possibly underestimated.

Points on this clone: The antigen remains unidentified.

Some clones are missing from TCRdb's copy, which holds only in-frame ones; the method was immunoSEQ multiplex PCR. The table has about 150,000 clones, about nine tenths seen once; the top ten hold roughly 1.3%. Sequences were derived from peripheral blood, sampled 28 days after the second AZD1222 dose. The sequence was collected from an adult who received the AZD1222 COVID-19 vaccine.

The CDR3 protein is CASSGQGALSEKLFF. The DNA of the CDR3 is TGTGCCAGCAGTGGACAGGGGGCATTGTCTGAAAAACTGTTTTTT. The rearrangement joins TRBV2 to TRBJ1-4; 10 nucleotides line up with TRBD1. CDR3 length: 15 residues. Germline V gene lookup returns CDR1 SNHLY and CDR2 FYNNEI. The junction had 6 bases not matched to a gene; V was cut back by 4 bases and J by 7 bases.